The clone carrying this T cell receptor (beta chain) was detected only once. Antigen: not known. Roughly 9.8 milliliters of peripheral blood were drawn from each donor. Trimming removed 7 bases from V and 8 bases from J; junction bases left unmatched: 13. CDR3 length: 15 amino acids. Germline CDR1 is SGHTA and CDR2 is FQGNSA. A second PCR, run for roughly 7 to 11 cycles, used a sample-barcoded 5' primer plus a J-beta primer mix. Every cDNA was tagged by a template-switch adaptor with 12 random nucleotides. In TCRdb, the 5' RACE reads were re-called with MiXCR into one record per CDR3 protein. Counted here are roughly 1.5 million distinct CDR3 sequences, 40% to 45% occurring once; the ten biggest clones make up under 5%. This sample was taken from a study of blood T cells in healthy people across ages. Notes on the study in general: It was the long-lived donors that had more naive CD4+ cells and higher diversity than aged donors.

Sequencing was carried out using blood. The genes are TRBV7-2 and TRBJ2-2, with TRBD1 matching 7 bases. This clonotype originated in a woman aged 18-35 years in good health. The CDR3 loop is CASTSWTGPYGELFF. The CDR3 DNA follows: TGTGCCAGCACATCGTGGACAGGCCCATATGGGGAGCTGTTTTTT.